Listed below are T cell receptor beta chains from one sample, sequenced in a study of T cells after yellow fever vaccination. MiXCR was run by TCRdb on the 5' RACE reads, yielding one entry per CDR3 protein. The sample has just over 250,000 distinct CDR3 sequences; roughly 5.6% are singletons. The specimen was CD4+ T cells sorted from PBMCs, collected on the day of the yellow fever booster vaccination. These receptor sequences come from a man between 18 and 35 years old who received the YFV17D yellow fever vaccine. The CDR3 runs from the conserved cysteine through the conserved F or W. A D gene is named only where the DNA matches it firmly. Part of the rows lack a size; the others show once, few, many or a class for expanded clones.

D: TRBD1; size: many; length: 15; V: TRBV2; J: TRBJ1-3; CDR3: CASSPTGQGGNTIYF; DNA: TGTGCCAGCAGCCCTACCGGACAGGGGGGAAACACCATATATTTT
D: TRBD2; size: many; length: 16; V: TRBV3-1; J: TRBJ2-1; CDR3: CASSQVSAGGRYEQFF; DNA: TGTGCCAGCAGCCAAGTATCAGCGGGGGGGAGGTATGAGCAGTTCTTC
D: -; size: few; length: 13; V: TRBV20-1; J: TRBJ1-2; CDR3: CSAQESVGGGYTF; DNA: TGCAGTGCTCAGGAGTCAGTCGGAGGTGGCTACACCTTC
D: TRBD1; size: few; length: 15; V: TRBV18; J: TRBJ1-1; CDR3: CASSLGTGGNTEAFF; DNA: TGTGCCAGCTCACTTGGGACAGGGGGGAACACTGAAGCTTTCTTT
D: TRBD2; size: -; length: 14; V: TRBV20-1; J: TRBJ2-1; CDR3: CSARPGGGYNEQFF; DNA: TGCAGTGCTAGACCTGGCGGGGGTTACAATGAGCAGTTCTTC
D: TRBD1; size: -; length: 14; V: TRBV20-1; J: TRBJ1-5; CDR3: CSARAGTGIQPQHF; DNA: TGCAGTGCCAGGGCCGGGACAGGGATTCAGCCCCAGCATTTT
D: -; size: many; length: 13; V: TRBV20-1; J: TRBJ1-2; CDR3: CSARGGVRDGYTF; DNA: TGCAGTGCTAGAGGCGGAGTACGGGATGGCTACACCTTC
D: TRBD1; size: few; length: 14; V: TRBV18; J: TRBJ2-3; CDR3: CASSPTGGEDTQYF; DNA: TGTGCCAGCTCACCGACAGGGGGCGAAGATACGCAGTATTTT
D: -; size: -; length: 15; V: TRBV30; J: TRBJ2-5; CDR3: CAWSVGGALQETQYF; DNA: TGTGCCTGGAGTGTAGGTGGTGCACTACAAGAGACCCAGTACTTC
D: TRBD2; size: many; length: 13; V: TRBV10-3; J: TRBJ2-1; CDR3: CAVLAGGSNEQFF; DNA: TGTGCCGTCCTAGCGGGGGGATCGAATGAGCAGTTCTTC
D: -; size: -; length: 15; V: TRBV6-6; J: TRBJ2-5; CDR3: CASSYGPGSPETQYF; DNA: TGTGCCAGCAGTTACGGACCGGGGTCCCCAGAGACCCAGTACTTC
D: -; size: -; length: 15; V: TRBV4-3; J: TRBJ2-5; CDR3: CASSQETGIGETQYF; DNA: TGCGCCAGCAGCCAAGAAACAGGGATTGGTGAGACCCAGTACTTC
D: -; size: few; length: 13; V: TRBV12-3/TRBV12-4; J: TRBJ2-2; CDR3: CASRGGGVGELFF; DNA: TGTGCCAGCAGGGGAGGGGGCGTCGGGGAGCTGTTTTTT